This T cell receptor beta chain was observed in a study of CD8 T cells in ankylosing spondylitis. Germline V gene data show CDR1 as SEHNR and CDR2 as FQNEAQ (reference sequence). This CDR3 spans 14 amino acids. With 5 bases clipped from V and 3 bases from J, the junction kept 6 bases outside the gene matches. Study conclusions and caveats: Disease-linked clones, CD8+, were relatively rare in peripheral blood. Earlier authors reported some of these motif variants in reactive arthritis synovial fluid and blood. Reports say disease-linked clones showed up significantly more in matched ankylosing spondylitis synovial fluid.

MiXCR was run by TCRdb on the 5' RACE reads, yielding one entry per CDR3 protein. The sample carries 200,000 to 250,000 distinct CDR3 sequences, roughly 10% recorded once. This clonotype was seen repeatedly, ten times or more. What it binds is unknown. The sample taken for sequencing was blood, either unsorted or a sorted T cell fraction (not recorded which). The V call is TRBV7-9, the J call TRBJ2-5, with 7 bases fitting TRBD1. The receptor was isolated from a male donor with ankylosing spondylitis or in good health (not recorded which). CDR3 loop: CASSPLGQKETQYF. In DNA form, the CDR3 reads TGTGCCAGCAGCCCCCTGGGACAGAAAGAGACCCAGTACTTC. Full variable domain (missing parts from reference TRBV7-9 and TRBJ2-5): DTGVSQNPRHKITKRGQNVTFRCDPISEHNRLYWYRQTLGQGPEFLTYFQNEAQLEKSRLLSDRFSAERPKGSFSTLEIQRTEQGDSAMYLCASSPLGQKETQYFGPGTRLLVL.